This is a list of T cell receptor beta chains from one sample in a study of graft-versus-host responses after intestinal transplantation. Their recognized antigens are unknown. TCRdb keeps only in-frame clones here, not all; method: immunoSEQ multiplex PCR. Of about 48,000 clones in the sample, over 90% were seen once. The sample in question was unstimulated CD4+ T cells sorted from spleen or lymph node cells, obtained before transplant. These receptors all stem from a human donor who was the organ donor for an intestinal transplant. Both conserved end residues are part of each CDR3. Each record gives: J gene, V gene, clone size, D gene, CDR3 DNA, CDR3 protein. A D gene is named only where the DNA matches it firmly. The size field is filled for only some rows; it gives once, few, many or a size class.

>TRBJ1-2|TRBV25-1|NA|NA
TGTGCCAGCAGTGTCTCAGGAACAAGCTACACCTTC
CASSVSGTSYTF
>TRBJ2-3|TRBV25-1|NA|NA
TGTGCCAGCAGCAGGGGCACAGATACGCAGTATTTT
CASSRGTDTQYF
>TRBJ2-5|TRBV6-5|once|NA
TGTGCCAGCAGTTACTCAGGGGGGGAGACCCAGTACTTC
CASSYSGGETQYF
>TRBJ2-7|TRBV20-1|NA|NA
TGCAGTGCTAGGGTGCCCTCCACCGAGTACTTC
CSARVPSTEYF
>TRBJ2-7|TRBV28|NA|TRBD2
TGTGCCAGCAGTTTAGGCGGGAGAAGGTCCTACGAGCAGTACTTC
CASSLGGRRSYEQYF
>TRBJ2-5|TRBV5-1|NA|NA
TGCGCCAGCAGCTTGTATCTCGGGGACCAAGAGACCCAGTACTTC
CASSLYLGDQETQYF
>TRBJ2-3|TRBV10-3|large|NA
TGTGCCATCGGTGGGACAGATACGCAGTATTTT
CAIGGTDTQYF
>TRBJ1-2|TRBV20-1|NA|NA
TGCAGTGCTACAAATAACTATGGCTACACCTTC
CSATNNYGYTF
>TRBJ1-6|TRBV7-9|once|NA
TGTGCCAGCAGCCGTACAGGGTTGGGTAATTCACCCCTCCACTTT
CASSRTGLGNSPLHF
>TRBJ2-5|TRBV7-6|NA|TRBD2
TGTGCCAGCAGCTTCATCGGGAGGGCCGGGGAGACCCAGTACTTC
CASSFIGRAGETQYF
>TRBJ1-5|TRBV7-2|NA|TRBD1
TGTGCCAGCAGCTTAGTGGCAGGGGGTAGTGGGCCCCAGCATTTT
CASSLVAGGSGPQHF
>TRBJ2-7|TRBV30|NA|NA
TGTGCCTGGAGTGTGGGGTGGGGGGGCCCCTTCTCCTACGAGCAGTACTTC
CAWSVGWGGPFSYEQYF
>TRBJ2-2|TRBV6-1|NA|TRBD1
TGTGCCAGCAGTAGGGGGACAGGGAACACCGGGGAGCTGTTTTTT
CASSRGTGNTGELFF
>TRBJ2-1|TRBV7-9|once|TRBD1
TGTGCCAGCAGCTTGGGGACAGGGAGATACAATGAGCAGTTCTTC
CASSLGTGRYNEQFF
>TRBJ2-1|TRBV6-5|NA|TRBD2
TGTGCCAGCAGTTATAACGGGAGGGCCAAGGGGGAGCAGTTCTTC
CASSYNGRAKGEQFF
>TRBJ1-2|TRBV28|NA|NA
TGTGCCAGCAGTTTAGCCGTTTATGGCTACACCTTC
CASSLAVYGYTF
>TRBJ2-7|TRBV6-5|NA|NA
TGTGCCAGCAGTTGGGGGGGCAGCCCCTCCTACGAGCAGTACTTC
CASSWGGSPSYEQYF
>TRBJ2-3|TRBV7-2|NA|NA
TGTGCCAGCAGCTTAGCGGCTCCTAGCACAGATACGCAGTATTTT
CASSLAAPSTDTQYF
>TRBJ1-1|TRBV29-1|once|NA
TGCAGCGTGGCGGGACGGATGAACACTGAGGCTTTCTTT
CSVAGRMNTEAFF
>TRBJ2-1|TRBV28|NA|NA
TGTGCCAGCAGTCCTGACGTTTTTAATGAGCAGTTCTTC
CASSPDVFNEQFF
>TRBJ1-5|TRBV5-5|NA|TRBD1
TGTGCCAGCAGCTTGGACGTGACAGGGAAGTATCAGCCCCAGCATTTT
CASSLDVTGKYQPQHF
>TRBJ1-5|TRBV6-1|NA|NA
TGTGCCAGCAGCGATCCAATTGCGGGCAATCAGCCCCAGCATTTT
CASSDPIAGNQPQHF
>TRBJ2-3|TRBV5-6|NA|TRBD2
TGTGCCAGCAGCTTACCAACGGGACTAGCGGGAGGGCCCGCAGATACGCAGTATTTT
CASSLPTGLAGGPADTQYF
>TRBJ2-4|TRBV19|NA|NA
TGTGCCAGTATGGGCCCGAAAAACATTCAGTACTTC
CASMGPKNIQYF
>TRBJ2-2|TRBV5-4|NA|TRBD1
TGTGCCAGCAGCTTGGCCGGTCAGGGGGCGACCGGGGAGCTGTTTTTT
CASSLAGQGATGELFF
>TRBJ1-2|TRBV28|NA|NA
TGTGCCAGCAGTTGGGGGGCCTATGGCTACACCTTC
CASSWGAYGYTF
>TRBJ1-1|TRBV7-9|NA|NA
TGTGCCAGCAGCTTCCACAAGAACACTGAAGCTTTCTTT
CASSFHKNTEAFF
>TRBJ2-1|TRBV5-4|NA|TRBD1
TGTGCCAGCAGCTACCGGGACAGGGGGAATAATGAGCAGTTCTTC
CASSYRDRGNNEQFF
>TRBJ2-7|TRBV28|once|TRBD1
TGTGCCAGCAGCCCGCCGGGACAGGTCTACGAGCAGTACTTC
CASSPPGQVYEQYF
>TRBJ2-1|TRBV29-1|NA|TRBD2
TGCAGCGCAACAGCGGGAGCTGTCAATGAGCAGTTCTTC
CSATAGAVNEQFF
>TRBJ1-2|TRBV6-1|NA|NA
TGTGCCAGCAGGGCTAACTATGGCTACACCTTC
CASRANYGYTF
>TRBJ2-3|TRBV5-5|NA|NA
TGTGCCAGCGCCCAGTGGGGGAGCCCGAGCACAGATACGCAGTATTTT
CASAQWGSPSTDTQYF
>TRBJ2-1|TRBV5-4|NA|NA
TGTGCCAGCAGCTATCCCCGGGATTCCTACAATGAGCAGTTCTTC
CASSYPRDSYNEQFF